The sequence of this T cell receptor (beta chain) was determined in a study of blood T cell repertoires in COVID-19. Turning to the study itself: Some COVID-19 samples were acute and others convalescent; all came from the United States, Italy and Spain. Sources were T cells, B-cell-depleted T cells, or PBMCs; the material itself was cDNA or gDNA.

V gave up 4 bases and J gave up 4 bases, with 20 bases separating them. The CDR3 totals 16 residues. The germline CDR1 and CDR2 sequences are SNHLY and FYNNEI. Original processing notes: Counts of nucleated cells, estimated from reference gene primer amplification, were obtained. Profiling relied on immunoSEQ multiplex PCR, and the TCRdb table lists in-frame clones only, not all of them. The DNA was the basis for D and trimming; V, J and clone size are from that table. Of 130,000 or so clones detected, roughly 80% appear once; the ten largest clones hold around 10%. Source material: peripheral blood. The chain is built from TRBV2 and TRBJ2-7; the D gene is possibly TRBD2 (5 bases). The receptor's source is a human donor in a cohort sampled during active COVID-19. The CDR3 DNA is TGTGCCAGCAGTGCTCTCGGGGTTTTGGTCGAATACGAGCAGTACTTC. This codes for CASSALGVLVEYEQYF.